The clone carrying this T cell receptor beta chain was recorded a few times. The sample belongs to a study of response to subunit inactivated influenza vaccine. TCRdb re-called the RT-PCR reads through MiXCR, storing one row per CDR3 protein. The profile covers 710,000 or so distinct CDR3 sequences, with about 15% appearing a single time and 9.5% to 13% taken by the ten largest. Sequences were derived from PBMCs from blood, sampled less than 13 days after vaccination. The source is a man aged 50 to 60 who received an inactivated influenza vaccine.

The CDR3 loop is CSASPRTSGAPDTQYF. CDR3 in DNA: TGCAGTGCTAGCCCCCGGACTAGCGGGGCTCCAGATACGCAGTATTTT. The chain carries TRBV20-1 and TRBJ2-3; 12 bases agree with TRBD2. V was clipped by 3 bases and J by 4 bases; unmatched bases: 8. CDR1 and CDR2 from the germline V gene are DFQATT and SNEGSKA (reference sequence). The CDR3 sequence is 16 residues long.